The clone carrying this T cell receptor (beta chain) was counted at least ten times. The antigen remains unidentified. Scientists amplified the TCR beta CDR3 regions from RNA transcripts. The first-round RT-PCR employed HTBI primers together with the Qiagen OneStep RT-PCR kit. A multiplex PCR was then performed as the second round. TCRdb re-called the multiplex PCR reads with MiXCR, one entry per CDR3 protein. Of fewer than 650,000 distinct CDR3 sequences detected, about 20% appear once; the ten largest clones hold more than 5.5%. The V and J ends lost 0 bases and 8 bases respectively, with 22 bases between them. Germline CDR1 and CDR2: LNHNV and YYDKDF (reference sequence). The CDR3 is made up of 17 amino acids. The sample originates from a study of Graves' ophthalmopathy and Graves' hyperthyroidism. Overall study findings and caveats: Detected in blood as well were most expanded thyroid clonotypes with frequency above 0.001.

Hyperthyroidism is called stable when no ophthalmopathy develops within 18 months of follow-up. Thyroid ultrasound, orbital computed tomography, TRAb, serum thyroxine and clinical symptoms formed the basis of diagnosis. What was sequenced was peripheral blood. The V gene is TRBV15, the J gene TRBJ1-2; D remains ambiguous. The clonotype was recovered from a woman younger than 30 with stable Graves' hyperthyroidism. Some clones in this sample may be carry-over from other donors' samples. The CDR3 DNA reads TGTGCCACCAGCAGAGATATAGTGGGATCGCCGTCGGGGGGCTACACCTTC. Its protein product is CATSRDIVGSPSGGYTF.